The clone carrying this T cell receptor beta chain has a handful of counts. Antigen unknown. CDR1 MNHEY and CDR2 SMNVEV come from the germline V gene (reference sequence). The CDR3 extends over 19 amino acids. Trimming cost V 1 base and J 7 bases; bases outside gene matches: 15. This sample is part of a study of siplizumab effects on memory and regulatory T cells. Whole-study findings and limits: Suppressive capability of dividing Tregs from siplizumab cultures went unverified.

TCRdb's table, derived via immunoSEQ multiplex PCR, lists solely in-frame clones and lacks some. The sample lists over 15,000 clones; roughly 51% were seen once. The cells of the mixed lymphocyte reaction underwent a roughly 6-day coculture at 37°C. The sequence derives from a human donor in good health; the cells came from an allogeneic mixed lymphocyte reaction. The gene calls are TRBV27 and TRBJ2-2, with TRBD1 matching over 10 bases. The sample comprised CFSE-low (dividing) CD4+ T cells sorted from an allogeneic mixed lymphocyte reaction. The CDR3 bases are TGTGCCAGCAGTTTATTCTCTCCGGGACAGGGGCCGCCGGGCGGGGAGCTGTTTTTT. Its protein product is CASSLFSPGQGPPGGELFF.